This TCR beta chain was sequenced in a study of beta chain features in type 1 diabetes. General study points: Sequencing used cDNA, and cells with high TCR expression could therefore be over-represented.

cDNA synthesis used the whole RNA isolate, giving expressed TCRB sequences. The repertoire was sequenced with immunoSEQ multiplex PCR; TCRdb's copy has only in-frame clones and lacks some. This table holds about 320,000 clones, roughly 15% found once. CDR1 and CDR2 from the germline V gene are KGHSH and LQKENI. The ends were cut back, 4 bases at V and 0 bases at J, with 6 bases in the middle. The CDR3 contains 13 residues. This clone was observed at least ten times. The antigen remains undetermined. Using CD45RO/CCR7/CD25/CD127/CD95/CD27, CD4+ naive, central memory, regulatory and stem cell-like memory cells were sorted.

The TCR comes from a man aged 25-40 years in good health. This chain uses TRBV18 with TRBJ1-1; D is uncertain. Sequenced material: central memory CD4+ T cells from blood. The CDR3 DNA sequence: TGTGCCAGCTCACTGCACTTGAACACTGAAGCTTTCTTT. Translation: CASSLHLNTEAFF.